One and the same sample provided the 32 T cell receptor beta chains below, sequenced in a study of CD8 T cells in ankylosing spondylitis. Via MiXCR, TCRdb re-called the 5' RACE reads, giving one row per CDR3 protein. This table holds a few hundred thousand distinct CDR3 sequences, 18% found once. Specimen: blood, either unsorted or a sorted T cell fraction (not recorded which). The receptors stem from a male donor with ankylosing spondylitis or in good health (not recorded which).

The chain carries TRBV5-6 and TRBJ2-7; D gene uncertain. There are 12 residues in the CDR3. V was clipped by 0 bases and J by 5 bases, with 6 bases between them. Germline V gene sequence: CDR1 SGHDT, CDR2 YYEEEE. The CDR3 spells CASSLAADEQYF. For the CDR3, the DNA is TGTGCCAGCAGCTTGGCGGCGGACGAGCAGTACTTC.

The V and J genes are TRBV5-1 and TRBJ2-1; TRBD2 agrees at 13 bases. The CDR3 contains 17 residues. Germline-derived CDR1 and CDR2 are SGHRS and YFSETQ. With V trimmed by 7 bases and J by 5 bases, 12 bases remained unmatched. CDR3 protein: CASQPQLAGGYNNEQFF. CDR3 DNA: TGCGCCAGCCAACCGCAACTAGCGGGAGGGTACAACAATGAGCAGTTCTTC.

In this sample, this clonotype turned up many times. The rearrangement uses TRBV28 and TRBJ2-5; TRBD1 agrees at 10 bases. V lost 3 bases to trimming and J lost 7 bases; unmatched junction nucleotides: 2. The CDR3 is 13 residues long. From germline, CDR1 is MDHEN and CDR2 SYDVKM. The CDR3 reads CASSLDRGATQYF. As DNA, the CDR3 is TGTGCCAGCAGTTTGGACAGGGGGGCGACCCAGTACTTC.

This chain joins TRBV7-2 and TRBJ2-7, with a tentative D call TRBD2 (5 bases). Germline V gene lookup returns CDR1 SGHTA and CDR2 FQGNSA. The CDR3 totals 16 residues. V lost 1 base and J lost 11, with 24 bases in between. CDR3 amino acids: CASSLEAGLVSLEEYF. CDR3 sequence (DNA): TGTGCCAGCAGCTTAGAGGCCGGGTTGGTGTCTCTGGAGGAGTACTTC.

Here the CDR3 DNA reads TGTGCCAGTAGTAGCCGGGACACCTACTACAATGAGCAGTTCTTC. As protein: CASSSRDTYYNEQFF. The J gene is TRBJ2-1, the V gene TRBV19, with D possibly matching TRBD1 (6 bases). The CDR3 has 15 amino acids. Looked up from germline, CDR1 is LNHDA and CDR2 is SQIVND (reference sequence). V gave up 4 bases and J gave up 3 bases, with 13 bases separating them.

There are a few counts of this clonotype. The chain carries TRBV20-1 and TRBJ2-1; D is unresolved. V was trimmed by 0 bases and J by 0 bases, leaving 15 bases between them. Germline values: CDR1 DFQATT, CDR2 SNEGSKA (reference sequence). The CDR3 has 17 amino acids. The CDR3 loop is CSARDLGTPLSYNEQFF. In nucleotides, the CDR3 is TGCAGTGCTAGAGATCTTGGTACTCCTCTCTCCTACAATGAGCAGTTCTTC.

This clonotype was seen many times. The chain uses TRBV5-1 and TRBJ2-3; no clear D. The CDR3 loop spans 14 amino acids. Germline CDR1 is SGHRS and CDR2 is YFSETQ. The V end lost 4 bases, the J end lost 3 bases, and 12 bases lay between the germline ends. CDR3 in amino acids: CASSQTQGTDTQYF. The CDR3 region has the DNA TGCGCCAGCAGCCAAACGCAAGGGACAGATACGCAGTATTTT.

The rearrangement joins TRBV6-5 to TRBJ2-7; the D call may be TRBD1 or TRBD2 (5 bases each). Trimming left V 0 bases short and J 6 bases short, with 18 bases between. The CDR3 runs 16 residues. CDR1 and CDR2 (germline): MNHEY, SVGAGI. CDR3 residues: CASSYSLRGTSGEQYF. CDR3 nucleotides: TGTGCCAGCAGTTACTCTCTCCGGGGCACTTCGGGCGAGCAGTACTTC.

In nucleotides, the CDR3 is TGCAGCGGCCTGACAGGGGGGGGAAACATTCAGTACTTC. It specifies CSGLTGGGNIQYF. This sequence joins TRBV29-1 and TRBJ2-4, with 9 bases matching TRBD1. Germline V gives CDR1 SQVTM, CDR2 ANQGSEA. Unmatched junction bases numbered 7, after V lost 7 bases and J lost 6 bases. The CDR3 contains 13 residues.

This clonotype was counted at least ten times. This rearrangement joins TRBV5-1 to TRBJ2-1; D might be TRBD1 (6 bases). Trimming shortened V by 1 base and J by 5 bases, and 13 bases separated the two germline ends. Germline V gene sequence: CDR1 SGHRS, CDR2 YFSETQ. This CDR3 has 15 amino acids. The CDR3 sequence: CASSLFLQGHNEQFF. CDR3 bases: TGCGCCAGCAGCTTGTTTTTACAGGGCCACAATGAGCAGTTCTTC. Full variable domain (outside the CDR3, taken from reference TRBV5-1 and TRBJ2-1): KAGVTQTPRYLIKTRGQQVTLSCSPISGHRSVSWYQQTPGQGLQFLFEYFSETQRNKGNFPGRFSGRQFSNSRSEMNVSTLELGDSALYLCASSLFLQGHNEQFFGPGTRLTVL.

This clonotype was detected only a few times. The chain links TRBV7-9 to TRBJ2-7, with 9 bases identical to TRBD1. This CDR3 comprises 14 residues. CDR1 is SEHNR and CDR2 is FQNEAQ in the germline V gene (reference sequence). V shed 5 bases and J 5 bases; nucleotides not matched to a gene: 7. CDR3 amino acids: CASSPWTGVDEQYF. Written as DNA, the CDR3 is TGTGCCAGCAGCCCCTGGACAGGGGTGGACGAGCAGTACTTC.

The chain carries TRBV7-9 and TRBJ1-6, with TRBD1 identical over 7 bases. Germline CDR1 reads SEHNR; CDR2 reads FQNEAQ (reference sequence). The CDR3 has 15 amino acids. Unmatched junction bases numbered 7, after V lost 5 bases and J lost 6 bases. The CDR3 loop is CASSATGASNSPLHF. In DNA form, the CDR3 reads TGTGCCAGCAGCGCAACAGGGGCCAGTAATTCACCCCTCCACTTT.

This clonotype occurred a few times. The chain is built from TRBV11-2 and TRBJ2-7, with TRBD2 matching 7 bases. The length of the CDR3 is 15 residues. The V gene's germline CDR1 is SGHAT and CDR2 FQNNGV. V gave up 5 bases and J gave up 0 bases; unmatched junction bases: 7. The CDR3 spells CASSPRPSGSYEQYF. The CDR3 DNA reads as TGTGCCAGCAGCCCCCGACCTAGCGGCTCCTACGAGCAGTACTTC.

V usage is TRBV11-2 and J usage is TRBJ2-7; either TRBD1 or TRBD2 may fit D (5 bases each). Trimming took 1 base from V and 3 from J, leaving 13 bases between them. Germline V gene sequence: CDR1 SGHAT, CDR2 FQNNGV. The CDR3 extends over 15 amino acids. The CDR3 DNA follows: TGTGCCAGCAGCTTAGGGGGCGGGCAAATCTACGAGCAGTACTTC. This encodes CASSLGGGQIYEQYF.

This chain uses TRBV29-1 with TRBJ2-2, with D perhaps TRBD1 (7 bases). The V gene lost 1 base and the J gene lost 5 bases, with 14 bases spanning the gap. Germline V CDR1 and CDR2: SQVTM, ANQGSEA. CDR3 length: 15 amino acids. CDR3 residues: CSVEARGVGTGELFF. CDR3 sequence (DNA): TGCAGCGTTGAAGCCAGGGGGGTTGGAACCGGGGAGCTGTTTTTT.

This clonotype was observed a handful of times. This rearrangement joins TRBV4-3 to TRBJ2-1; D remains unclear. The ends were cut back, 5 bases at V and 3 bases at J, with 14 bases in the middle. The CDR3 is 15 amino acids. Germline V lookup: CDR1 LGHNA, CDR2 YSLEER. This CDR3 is CASSTGRGYYNEQFF. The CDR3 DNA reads TGCGCCAGCAGCACCGGCCGCGGCTACTACAATGAGCAGTTCTTC.

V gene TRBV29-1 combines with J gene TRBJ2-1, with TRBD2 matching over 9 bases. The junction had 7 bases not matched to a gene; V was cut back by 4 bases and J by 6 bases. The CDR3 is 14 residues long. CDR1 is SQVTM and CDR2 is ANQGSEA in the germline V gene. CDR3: CSVVIQREANEQFF. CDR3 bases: TGCAGCGTTGTGATCCAGCGGGAGGCCAATGAGCAGTTCTTC.

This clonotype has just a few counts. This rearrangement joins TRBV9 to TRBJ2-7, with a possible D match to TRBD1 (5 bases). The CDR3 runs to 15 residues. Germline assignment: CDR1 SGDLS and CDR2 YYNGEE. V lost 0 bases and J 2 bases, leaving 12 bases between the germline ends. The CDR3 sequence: CASSVEGRDAYEQYF. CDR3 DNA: TGTGCCAGCAGCGTAGAGGGCAGGGATGCCTACGAGCAGTACTTC.

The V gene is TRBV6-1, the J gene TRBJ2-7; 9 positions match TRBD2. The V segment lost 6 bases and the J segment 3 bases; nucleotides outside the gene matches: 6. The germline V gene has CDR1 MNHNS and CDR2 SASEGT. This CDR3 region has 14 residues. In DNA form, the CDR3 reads TGTGCCAGCAGCGTAGCGGGAGAAGTCTACGAGCAGTACTTC. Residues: CASSVAGEVYEQYF.

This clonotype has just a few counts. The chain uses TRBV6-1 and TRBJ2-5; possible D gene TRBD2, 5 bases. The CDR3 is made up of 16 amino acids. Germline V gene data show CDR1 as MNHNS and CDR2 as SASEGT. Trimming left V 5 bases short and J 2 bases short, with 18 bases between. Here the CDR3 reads CASSPWAGGGQETQYF. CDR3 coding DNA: TGTGCCAGCAGTCCTTGGGCTGGCGGAGGACAAGAGACCCAGTACTTC.

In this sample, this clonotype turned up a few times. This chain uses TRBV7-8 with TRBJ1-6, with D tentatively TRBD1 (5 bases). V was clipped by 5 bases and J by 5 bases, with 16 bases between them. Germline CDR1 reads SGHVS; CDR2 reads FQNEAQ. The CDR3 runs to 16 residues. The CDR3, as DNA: TGTGCCAGCAGCCCCGAGGGGATTGGAGATAATTCACCCCTCCACTTT. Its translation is CASSPEGIGDNSPLHF. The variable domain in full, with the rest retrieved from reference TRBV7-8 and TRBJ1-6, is GAGVSQSPRYKVAKRGQDVALRCDPISGHVSLFWYQQALGQGPEFLTYFQNEAQLDKSGLPSDRFFAERPEGSVSTLKIQRTQQEDSAVYLCASSPEGIGDNSPLHFGNGTRLTVT.

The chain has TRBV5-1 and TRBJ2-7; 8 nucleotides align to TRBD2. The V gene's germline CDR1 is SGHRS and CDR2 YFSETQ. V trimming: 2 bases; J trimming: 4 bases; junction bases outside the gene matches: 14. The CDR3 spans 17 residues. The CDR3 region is CASSLGVGAGGGYEQYF. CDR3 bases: TGCGCCAGCAGCTTAGGTGTGGGCGCGGGAGGAGGTTACGAGCAGTACTTC.

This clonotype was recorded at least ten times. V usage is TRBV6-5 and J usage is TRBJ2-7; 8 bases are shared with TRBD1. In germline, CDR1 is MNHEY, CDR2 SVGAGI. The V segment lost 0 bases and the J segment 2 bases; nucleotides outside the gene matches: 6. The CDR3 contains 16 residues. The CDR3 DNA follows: TGTGCCAGCAGTTACTCAAGGACAGGGACCACCTACGAGCAGTACTTC. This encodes CASSYSRTGTTYEQYF.

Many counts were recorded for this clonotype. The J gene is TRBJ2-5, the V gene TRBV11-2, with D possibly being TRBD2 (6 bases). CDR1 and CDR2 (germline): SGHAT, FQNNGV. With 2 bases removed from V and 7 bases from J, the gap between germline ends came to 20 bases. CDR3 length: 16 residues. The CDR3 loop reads CASSLQVGGPRGTQYF. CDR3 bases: TGTGCCAGCAGCTTACAGGTGGGAGGACCAAGAGGGACCCAGTACTTC.

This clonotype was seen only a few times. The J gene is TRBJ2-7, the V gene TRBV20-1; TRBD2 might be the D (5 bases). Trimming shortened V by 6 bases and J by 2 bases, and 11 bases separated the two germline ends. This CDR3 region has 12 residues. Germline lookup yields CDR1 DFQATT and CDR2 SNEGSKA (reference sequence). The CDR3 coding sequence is TGCAGTGCAGAAGACGGGACCTACGAGCAGTACTTC. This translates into CSAEDGTYEQYF.

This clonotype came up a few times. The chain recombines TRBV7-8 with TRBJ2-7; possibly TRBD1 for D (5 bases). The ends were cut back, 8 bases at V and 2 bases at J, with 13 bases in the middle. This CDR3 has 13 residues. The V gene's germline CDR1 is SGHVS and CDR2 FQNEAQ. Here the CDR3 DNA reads TGTGCCAGCCGCGGCAGGGAAACCTACGAGCAGTACTTC. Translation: CASRGRETYEQYF.

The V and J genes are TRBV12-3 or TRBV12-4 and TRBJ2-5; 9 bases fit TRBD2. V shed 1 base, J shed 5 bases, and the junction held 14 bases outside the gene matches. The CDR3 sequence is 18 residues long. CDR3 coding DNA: TGTGCCAGCAGTTTAGGTGTCCTGGGCGGGAGGGCCGTTGAGACCCAGTACTTC. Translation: CASSLGVLGGRAVETQYF.

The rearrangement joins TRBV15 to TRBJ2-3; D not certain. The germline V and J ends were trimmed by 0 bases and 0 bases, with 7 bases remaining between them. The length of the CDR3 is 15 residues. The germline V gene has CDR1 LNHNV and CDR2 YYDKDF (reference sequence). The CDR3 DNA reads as TGTGCCACCAGCAGAGAGAGAGGTAGCACAGATACGCAGTATTTT. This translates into CATSRERGSTDTQYF.

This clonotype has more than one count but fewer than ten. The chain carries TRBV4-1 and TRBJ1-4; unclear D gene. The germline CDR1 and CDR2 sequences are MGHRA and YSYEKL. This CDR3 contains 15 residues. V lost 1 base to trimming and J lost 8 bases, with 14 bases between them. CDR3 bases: TGCGCCAGCAGCCAAGTGGAAGCGACTGGGGAAAAACTGTTTTTT. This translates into CASSQVEATGEKLFF.

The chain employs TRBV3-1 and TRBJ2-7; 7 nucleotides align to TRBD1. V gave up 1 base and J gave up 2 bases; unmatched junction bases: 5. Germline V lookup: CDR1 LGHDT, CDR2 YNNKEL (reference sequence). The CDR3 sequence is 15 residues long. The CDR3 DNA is TGTGCCAGCAGCCAAGGTATTGGGACAGCCTACGAGCAGTACTTC. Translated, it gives CASSQGIGTAYEQYF.

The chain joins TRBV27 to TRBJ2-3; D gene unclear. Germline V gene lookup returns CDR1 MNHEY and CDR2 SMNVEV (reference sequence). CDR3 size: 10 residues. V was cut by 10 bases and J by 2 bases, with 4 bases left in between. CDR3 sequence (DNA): TGTGCCAACACCACAGATACGCAGTATTTT. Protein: CANTTDTQYF.

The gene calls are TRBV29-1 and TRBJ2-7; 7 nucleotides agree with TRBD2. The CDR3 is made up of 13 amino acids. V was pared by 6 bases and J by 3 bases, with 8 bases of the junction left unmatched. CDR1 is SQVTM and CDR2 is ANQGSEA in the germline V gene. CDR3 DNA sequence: TGCAGCGTCCCCAGAGCGGGAAGCTACGAGCAGTACTTC. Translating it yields CSVPRAGSYEQYF.